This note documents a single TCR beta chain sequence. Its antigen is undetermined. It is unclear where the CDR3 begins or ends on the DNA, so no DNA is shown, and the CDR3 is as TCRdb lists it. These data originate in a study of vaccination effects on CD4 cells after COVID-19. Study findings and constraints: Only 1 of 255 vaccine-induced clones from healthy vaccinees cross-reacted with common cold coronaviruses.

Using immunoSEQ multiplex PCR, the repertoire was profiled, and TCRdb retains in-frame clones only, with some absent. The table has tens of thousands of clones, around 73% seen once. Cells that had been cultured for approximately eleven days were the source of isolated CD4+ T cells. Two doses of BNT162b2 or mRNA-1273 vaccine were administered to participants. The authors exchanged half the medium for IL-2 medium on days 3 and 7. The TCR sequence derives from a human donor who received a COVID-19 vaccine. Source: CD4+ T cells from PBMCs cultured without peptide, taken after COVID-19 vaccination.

CDR3 sequence: CASRPVGGGANTF. The chain has TRBV6-5 and TRBJ1-2. The CDR3 length equals 13 residues, ends included. Germline CDR1 is MNHEY and CDR2 is SVGAGI.